This TCR beta chain was identified during a study of early T cells in non-severe SARS-CoV-2 infection. Whole-study context: The study sequenced bulk RNA from unsorted whole blood, with chains unpaired. Study conclusions and caveats: Private and CD4 specificities were missed by VDJdb matching, skewed to anti-spike CD8.

The TCR library protocol attached unique molecular identifiers to the individual cDNA molecules. Via MiXCR, TCRdb re-called the 5' RACE reads, giving one row per CDR3 protein. The repertoire holds about 55,000 distinct CDR3 sequences, under 8% seen once, with 5.8% in the top ten. V was clipped by 3 bases and J by 7 bases, with 11 bases between them. CDR3 length equals 13 residues. The germline V gene encodes CDR1 SNHLY and CDR2 FYNNEI. In its sample, this clonotype was seen many times. Its antigen is still unknown. The material sequenced was whole blood, taken at baseline. The clonotype originates from an adult who was a healthcare worker with PCR-confirmed SARS-CoV-2 infection or an uninfected control (not recorded which). The gene calls are TRBV2 and TRBJ2-3; D remains unclear. CDR3 amino acids: CASSEENLNTQYF. CDR3 coding DNA: TGTGCCAGCAGTGAGGAGAACCTGAATACGCAGTATTTT.